This TCR beta chain was captured in a study of cytomegalovirus exposure and HLA in healthy donors. Using immunoSEQ multiplex PCR, the repertoire was profiled, and TCRdb retains in-frame clones only, with some absent. The sample holds hundreds of thousands of clones, roughly 80% seen once. The donors were part of the roughly 130-subject validation cohort, which stood apart from the 666-subject first cohort. Overall study findings and caveats: Researchers reported that a few CMV-associated chains were confirmed in vitro as CMV antigen-specific. It was 160 or so TCR beta chains that were listed as cytomegalovirus-associated. The classifier was said to identify cytomegalovirus status with high specificity and sensitivity.

CDR3 size: 12 residues. The V gene's germline CDR1 is WNHNN and CDR2 SYGVQD (reference sequence). Trimming pared 6 bases from V and 4 bases from J, leaving 7 bases between. Concerning this clone itself: What it binds is unknown.

The sample taken for sequencing was PBMCs. This clonotype originated in a young woman in good health and CMV-seronegative. The gene calls are TRBV10-1 and TRBJ2-1; D ambiguous. Written as DNA, the CDR3 is TGCGCCAGCAGGGGGAATTACAATGAGCAGTTCTTC. Its translation is CASRGNYNEQFF.